The 27 T cell receptor beta chains below were found in one sample sequenced in a study of radiation and T cells in renal cell carcinoma (dated by TCRdb to 2020 to 2022). What the time point label conveys for this sample: blood 2 weeks post-SBRT. The treatment or condition label here, explained by the study, means: 15 Gy SBRT to primary tumor, nephrectomy 4 weeks later. The library was built by means of the immunoSEQ multiplex PCR assay. TCRdb retrieved this table from immuneACCESS and kept in-frame rearrangements only. Not all clones are present; in checked studies, unresolved V genes account for under half, and no reason is known for the remainder. This sample holds more than 95,000 clones; around 82% were observed only once. The top ten clonotypes cover about 5.3% of the sample. The specimen was blood, collected from a patient whose treatment included radiotherapy and nephrectomy. The receptors were sampled from a man aged 50-59 years with renal cell carcinoma.

V usage is TRBV10-3 and J usage is TRBJ2-3, with 7 bases matching TRBD1. Trimming removed 7 bases from V and 1 base from J; junction bases left unmatched: 8. This CDR3 contains 15 residues. Germline lookup yields CDR1 ENHRY and CDR2 SYGVKD. CDR3 amino acids: CAINPTGVGTDTQYF. CDR3 nucleotides: TGTGCCATCAACCCAACAGGGGTCGGCACAGATACGCAGTATTTT.

With regard to this clone: One junction end disagrees with the germline gene, perhaps due to a read error. This chain links TRBV7-7 with TRBJ2-7; no reliable D call. Per the germline V gene, CDR1 is SSHAT and CDR2 is FNYEAQ (reference sequence). This CDR3 comprises 13 residues. CDR3 protein: CASSLSPGHEQYF. In DNA, the CDR3 is TGTGCTAGCAGCTTAAGCCCAGGCCACGAGCAGTACTTC.

The V call is TRBV5-4, the J call TRBJ2-5, with D perhaps matching TRBD1 or TRBD2 (5 bases each). CDR1 and CDR2 from the germline V gene are SGHNT and YYREEE (reference sequence). The germline V and J ends were trimmed by 0 bases and 7 bases, with 10 bases remaining between them. The CDR3 is made up of 13 amino acids. The CDR3 reads CASSLAGAGTQYF. The CDR3 coding sequence is TGTGCCAGCAGCTTGGCTGGGGCGGGGACCCAGTACTTC.

The chain recombines TRBV5-1 with TRBJ2-1; D remains unclear. V was cut by 4 bases and J by 10 bases, with 18 bases left in between. This CDR3 has 14 amino acids. CDR1 and CDR2 from the germline V gene are SGHRS and YFSETQ. The CDR3 DNA is TGCGCCAGCAGCCCCTTATCGGCCGGAAGGGAGCAGTTCTTC. It specifies CASSPLSAGREQFF. Looking up the rest from reference TRBV5-1 and TRBJ2-1 gives the full variable domain: KAGVTQTPRYLIKTRGQQVTLSCSPISGHRSVSWYQQTPGQGLQFLFEYFSETQRNKGNFPGRFSGRQFSNSRSEMNVSTLELGDSALYLCASSPLSAGREQFFGPGTRLTVL.

The chain recombines TRBV28 with TRBJ2-7; 9 bases line up with TRBD1. The CDR3 is 15 amino acids. The V segment lost 4 bases and the J segment 3 bases; nucleotides outside the gene matches: 7. Per the germline V gene, CDR1 is MDHEN and CDR2 is SYDVKM. CDR3 sequence (DNA): TGTGCCAGCAGTTCACAGGGGGCAGGAATCTACGAGCAGTACTTC. Its translation is CASSSQGAGIYEQYF.

The chain joins TRBV27 to TRBJ1-2; D may be TRBD1 (6 bases). The germline gives CDR1 MNHEY, CDR2 SMNVEV (reference sequence). The CDR3 runs 14 residues. Trimming cost V 6 bases and J 5 bases, with 16 bases left between them. The CDR3 DNA reads TGTGCCAGCAGCCAACAGGGCGCCGGTTATGGCTACACCTTC. This encodes CASSQQGAGYGYTF.

The chain has TRBV27 and TRBJ2-7; 12 bases map to TRBD2. The CDR3 loop spans 15 amino acids. V lost 6 bases and J lost 2; bases outside the gene matches: 5. Germline lookup yields CDR1 MNHEY and CDR2 SMNVEV (reference sequence). CDR3 sequence (DNA): TGTGCCAGCAGCTCGAGGACTAGCGGGACCTACGAGCAGTACTTC. This translates into CASSSRTSGTYEQYF.

The chain carries TRBV5-5 and TRBJ2-7; D unresolved. V was pared by 1 base and J by 6 bases, with 14 bases between. CDR3 length: 14 amino acids. Germline loops: CDR1 SGHKS, CDR2 YYEKEE (reference sequence). The DNA for the CDR3 is TGTGCCAGCAGCTTGATCGGGCCTCTACTCGAGCAGTACTTC. Encoded protein: CASSLIGPLLEQYF.

The chain couples TRBV4-2 to TRBJ2-7; possibly TRBD1 for D (5 bases). This CDR3 contains 14 residues. In germline, CDR1 is LGHNA, CDR2 YNFKEQ. V lost 0 bases, J lost 4 bases, and 10 bases lay in between. The CDR3, as DNA: TGTGCCAGCAGCCAAGATCAGGGTTCATACGAGCAGTACTTC. Translated: CASSQDQGSYEQYF.

The rearrangement joins TRBV2 to TRBJ2-1, with TRBD2 matching 8 bases. CDR1 and CDR2 (germline): SNHLY, FYNNEI. The length of the CDR3 is 17 residues. J was trimmed by 6 bases and V by 3 bases; bases with no gene match: 13. CDR3 coding DNA: TGTGCCAGCAGTGACATTTTGGGCGGGAGGAGGGGCAATGAGCAGTTCTTC. Translation: CASSDILGGRRGNEQFF. The full variable domain, rest sourced from reference TRBV2 and TRBJ2-1, is EPEVTQTPSHQVTQMGQEVILRCVPISNHLYFYWYRQILGQKVEFLVSFYNNEISEKSEIFDDQFSVERPDGSNFTLKIRSTKLEDSAMYFCASSDILGGRRGNEQFFGPGTRLTVL.

V gene TRBV5-1 combines with J gene TRBJ1-2, with 8 bases identical to TRBD1. The trim removed 1 base at V and 5 bases at J, leaving 4 bases unmatched. Germline V gene data show CDR1 as SGHRS and CDR2 as YFSETQ. The CDR3 covers 14 residues. The CDR3, as DNA: TGCGCCAGCAGCTTGAGGACAGGGACTTATGGCTACACCTTC. Residues: CASSLRTGTYGYTF.

This clone has just a few counts. This rearrangement joins TRBV7-9 to TRBJ1-5, with TRBD1 matching 7 bases. The V segment lost 5 bases and the J segment 4 bases; nucleotides outside the gene matches: 5. The CDR3 extends over 14 amino acids. Germline CDR1 is SEHNR and CDR2 is FQNEAQ (reference sequence). CDR3 bases: TGTGCCAGCAGCCCCGGGACAGTTAATCAGCCCCAGCATTTT. This sequence encodes CASSPGTVNQPQHF.

This clone has only a few counts. This chain connects TRBV19 to TRBJ1-1, with no clear D. V dropped 6 bases and J dropped 1 base, with 6 bases sitting between them. CDR1 LNHDA and CDR2 SQIVND come from the germline V gene (reference sequence). There are 12 residues in the CDR3. CDR3 nucleotide sequence: TGTGCCAGTAGGCTGGGGAACACTGAAGCTTTCTTT. Translated: CASRLGNTEAFF.

The J gene is TRBJ1-1, the V gene TRBV28, with unresolved D. The CDR3 spans 14 residues. The germline CDR1 and CDR2 sequences are MDHEN and SYDVKM. V was cut by 6 bases and J by 2 bases, with 13 bases left in between. The CDR3 nucleotides are TGTGCCAGCAGCTCCACAGTTCTCAACACTGAAGCTTTCTTT. Its protein product is CASSSTVLNTEAFF.

By its share, this clone is large. The chain carries TRBV5-4 and TRBJ1-2; maybe TRBD1 (6 bases). Germline lookup yields CDR1 SGHNT and CDR2 YYREEE (reference sequence). The CDR3 has 14 residues. Trimming cost V 1 base and J 5 bases, with 12 bases left between them. The CDR3 coding sequence is TGTGCCAGCAGCTTGTCAGGGGCAAGGTATGGCTACACCTTC. Protein: CASSLSGARYGYTF.

This clone has only a few counts. The J gene is TRBJ1-1, the V gene TRBV6-1; tentative D call: TRBD1 (6 bases). This CDR3 has 15 amino acids. CDR1 and CDR2 (germline): MNHNS, SASEGT. Between the trimmed V and J ends, which lost 4 bases and 4 bases, there was a span of 16 bases. CDR3 protein: CASSGREGVSTEAFF. Written as DNA, the CDR3 is TGTGCCAGCAGTGGCCGAGAGGGGGTGAGCACTGAAGCTTTCTTT.

J is TRBJ1-2 and V is TRBV10-2; 9 bases match TRBD1. V trimming: 6 bases; J trimming: 7 bases; junction bases outside the gene matches: 15. This CDR3 spans 16 amino acids. Germline V gene data show CDR1 as WSHSY and CDR2 as SAAADI. This chain's CDR3 is CASRSGQGSRHGGYTF. CDR3 nucleotides: TGCGCCAGCAGATCGGGACAGGGTAGTCGGCATGGTGGCTACACCTTC.

This clone was picked up one time. This chain uses TRBV7-9 with TRBJ1-2; 11 bases line up with TRBD1. The CDR3 runs to 16 residues. CDR1 and CDR2 (germline): SEHNR, FQNEAQ (reference sequence). The junction had 6 bases not matched to a gene; V was cut back by 1 base and J by 5 bases. The CDR3 is CASSLGRTGGRYGYTF. For the CDR3, the DNA is TGTGCCAGCAGCTTAGGGAGGACAGGGGGCCGGTATGGCTACACCTTC.

This clone is deemed medium-sized. The chain links TRBV7-2 to TRBJ2-5, with D perhaps TRBD1 (5 bases). CDR1 and CDR2 from the germline V gene are SGHTA and FQGNSA. The CDR3 extends over 15 amino acids. V was pared by 8 bases and J by 5 bases, with 21 bases between. The CDR3 reads CASGIQGLPSETQYF. The CDR3 DNA sequence: TGTGCCAGCGGGATTCAGGGTTTGCCGTCGGAGACCCAGTACTTC.

This CDR3 is CASSTGTQETQYF. DNA for the CDR3: TGCGCCAGCAGCACCGGGACCCAAGAGACCCAGTACTTC. This rearrangement joins TRBV5-1 to TRBJ2-5, with D tentatively TRBD1 or TRBD2 (5 bases each). The CDR3 has 13 amino acids. The V end lost 4 bases, the J end lost 1 base, and 8 bases lay between the germline ends. Germline V gene data show CDR1 as SGHRS and CDR2 as YFSETQ.

The table lists this clone with a few counts. The chain joins TRBV28 to TRBJ2-7, with 7 bases lining up with TRBD1. The germline CDR1 and CDR2 sequences are MDHEN and SYDVKM. V was clipped by 7 bases and J by 2 bases; unmatched bases: 11. This CDR3 region has 15 residues. The CDR3, as DNA: TGTGCCAGCACCGATCCCGGGACAGCTCCCTACGAGCAGTACTTC. Amino acid sequence: CASTDPGTAPYEQYF. Full variable domain (missing parts from reference TRBV28 and TRBJ2-7): DVKVTQSSRYLVKRTGEKVFLECVQDMDHENMFWYRQDPGLGLRLIYFSYDVKMKEKGDIPEGYSVSREKKERFSLILESASTNQTSMYLCASTDPGTAPYEQYFGPGTRLTVT.

This chain joins TRBV5-7 and TRBJ1-5; tentatively, D is TRBD1 (5 bases). TRBV5-7 is flagged as an ORF with uncertain function. This CDR3 spans 12 amino acids. Trimming cost V 4 bases and J 8 bases, with 10 bases left between them. CDR3 bases: TGTGCCAGCAGCGGGGGTTTCGAGCCCCAGCATTTT. Its protein product is CASSGGFEPQHF.

This chain joins TRBV10-3 and TRBJ2-2; D remains ambiguous. Germline CDR1 is ENHRY and CDR2 is SYGVKD. CDR3 length: 14 amino acids. The V end lost 4 bases, the J end lost 1 base, and 7 bases lay between the germline ends. The CDR3 sequence is CAISGGGNTGELFF. The CDR3 DNA is TGTGCCATCAGTGGAGGCGGGAACACCGGGGAGCTGTTTTTT.

The V gene is TRBV9, the J gene TRBJ1-2; D gene uncertain. Germline values: CDR1 SGDLS, CDR2 YYNGEE. Trimming pared 3 bases from V and 4 bases from J, leaving 13 bases between. The length of the CDR3 is 14 residues. The CDR3 DNA is TGTGCCAGCAGCGCGGGAGGTGTTGGCTATGGCTACACCTTC. It translates to CASSAGGVGYGYTF.

The CDR3, as DNA: TGTGCCAGCAGAACCGGGACAGGGGGATTGGGAAACACCATATATTTT. This encodes CASRTGTGGLGNTIYF. The gene calls are TRBV28 and TRBJ1-3; 11 nucleotides line up with TRBD1. The length of the CDR3 is 16 residues. CDR1 is MDHEN and CDR2 is SYDVKM in the germline V gene. The V segment lost 6 bases and the J segment 4 bases; nucleotides outside the gene matches: 8. The whole variable domain, filled in from reference TRBV28 and TRBJ1-3, reads DVKVTQSSRYLVKRTGEKVFLECVQDMDHENMFWYRQDPGLGLRLIYFSYDVKMKEKGDIPEGYSVSREKKERFSLILESASTNQTSMYLCASRTGTGGLGNTIYFGEGSWLTVV.

This chain connects TRBV29-1 to TRBJ1-3; no definite D call. V lost 0 bases and J 0 bases, leaving 6 bases between the germline ends. CDR1 is SQVTM, CDR2 ANQGSEA, per germline. The CDR3 is 14 amino acids. DNA for the CDR3: TGCAGCGTTGAAGAGGTCCTCTCTGGAAACACCATATATTTT. It specifies CSVEEVLSGNTIYF.

The V and J genes are TRBV5-6 and TRBJ1-3; the D gene is possibly TRBD1 (6 bases). The V end was cut by 1 base, the J end by 0 bases, with 11 bases between. The CDR3 sequence is 16 residues long. Germline V gives CDR1 SGHDT, CDR2 YYEEEE. Here the CDR3 reads CASSLYRTASGNTIYF. The CDR3 DNA is TGTGCCAGCAGCTTGTACAGGACAGCCTCTGGAAACACCATATATTTT.